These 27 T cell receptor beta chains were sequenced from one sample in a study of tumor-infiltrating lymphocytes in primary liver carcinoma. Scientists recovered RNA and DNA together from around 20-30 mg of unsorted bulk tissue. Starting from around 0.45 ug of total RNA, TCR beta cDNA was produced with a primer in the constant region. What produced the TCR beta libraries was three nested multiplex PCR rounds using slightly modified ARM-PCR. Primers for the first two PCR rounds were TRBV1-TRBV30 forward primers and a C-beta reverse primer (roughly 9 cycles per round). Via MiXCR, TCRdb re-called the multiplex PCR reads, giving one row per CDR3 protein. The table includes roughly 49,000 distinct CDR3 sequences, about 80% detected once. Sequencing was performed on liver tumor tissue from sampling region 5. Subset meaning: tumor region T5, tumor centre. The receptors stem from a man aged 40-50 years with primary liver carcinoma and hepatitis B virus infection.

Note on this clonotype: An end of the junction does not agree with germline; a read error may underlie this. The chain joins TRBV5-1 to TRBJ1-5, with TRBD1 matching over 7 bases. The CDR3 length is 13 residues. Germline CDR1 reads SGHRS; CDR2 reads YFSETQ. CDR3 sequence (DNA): TGCGCCAGCAACTTGGACAGGAATCAGCCCCAGCATTTT. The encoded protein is CASNLDRNQPQHF.

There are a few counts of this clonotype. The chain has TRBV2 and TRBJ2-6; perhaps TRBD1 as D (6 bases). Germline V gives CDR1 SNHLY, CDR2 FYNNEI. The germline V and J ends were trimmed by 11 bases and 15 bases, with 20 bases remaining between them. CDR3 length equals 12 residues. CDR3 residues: CAGGLGGDGLTF. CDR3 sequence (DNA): TGTGCCGGCGGATTAGGGGGAGACGGCCTGACTTTC.

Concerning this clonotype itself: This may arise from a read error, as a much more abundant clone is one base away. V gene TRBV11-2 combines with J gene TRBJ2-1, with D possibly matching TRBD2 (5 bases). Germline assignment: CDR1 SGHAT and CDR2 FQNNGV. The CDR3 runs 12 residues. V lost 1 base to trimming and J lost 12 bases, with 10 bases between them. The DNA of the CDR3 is TGTGCCAGCAGCTTAGCCGGGATCTGGCAGTTCTTC. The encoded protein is CASSLAGIWQFF.

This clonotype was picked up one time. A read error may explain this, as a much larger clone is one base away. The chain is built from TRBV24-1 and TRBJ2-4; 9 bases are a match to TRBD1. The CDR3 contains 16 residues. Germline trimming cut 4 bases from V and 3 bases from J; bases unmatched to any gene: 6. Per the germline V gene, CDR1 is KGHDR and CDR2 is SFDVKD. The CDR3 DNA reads TGTGCCACCAGTGAGGACAGGGGCACCTACAAAAACATTCAGTACTTC. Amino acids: CATSEDRGTYKNIQYF.

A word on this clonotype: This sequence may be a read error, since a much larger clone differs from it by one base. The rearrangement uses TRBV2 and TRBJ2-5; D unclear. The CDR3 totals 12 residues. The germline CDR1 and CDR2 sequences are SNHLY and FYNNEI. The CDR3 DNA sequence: TGTGCCAGCAATGAAGCCCAAGAGACCCAGTACTTC. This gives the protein CASNEAQETQYF.

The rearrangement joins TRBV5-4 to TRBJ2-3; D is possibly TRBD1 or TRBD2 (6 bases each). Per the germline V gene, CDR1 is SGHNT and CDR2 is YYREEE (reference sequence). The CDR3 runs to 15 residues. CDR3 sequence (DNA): TGTGTTAGCAGCTTGGGGGGCCCGAACACGGATACGCAGTATTTT. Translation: CVSSLGGPNTDTQYF.

CDR3 in DNA: TGTGCCAGTAGCCGGTACTCTGGGGCCAACGTCCTGACTTTC. This codes for CASSRYSGANVLTF. This rearrangement joins TRBV11-1 to TRBJ2-6; no firm D call. The germline V gene has CDR1 SGHAT and CDR2 FQDESV (reference sequence). The CDR3 spans 14 residues. Trimming pared 9 bases from V and 0 bases from J, leaving 9 bases between.

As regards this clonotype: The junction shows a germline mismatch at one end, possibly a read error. As DNA, the CDR3 is TGTCCCAGCAGCTACAGGGTCAACACCGGGGTGCTGTTTTTT. Translation: CPSSYRVNTGVLFF. The J gene is TRBJ2-2, the V gene TRBV7-8; a possible D gene is TRBD1 (6 bases). The germline V gene has CDR1 SGHVS and CDR2 FQNEAQ. This CDR3 has 14 residues.

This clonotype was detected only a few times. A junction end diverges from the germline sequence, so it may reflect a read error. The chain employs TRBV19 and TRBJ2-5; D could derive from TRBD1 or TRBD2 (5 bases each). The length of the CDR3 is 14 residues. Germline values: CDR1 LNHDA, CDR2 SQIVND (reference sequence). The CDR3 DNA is TGTGCCAGTAGTATAGAGGGACGTTTGGAGACCCAGCGCTTC. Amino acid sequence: CASSIEGRLETQRF.

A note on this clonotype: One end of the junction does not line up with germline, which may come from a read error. The CDR3 protein is CTSSLGLSTEAFF. The CDR3, as DNA: TGTACCAGTAGCTTAGGCCTGAGCACTGAAGCTTTCTTT. The chain uses TRBV11-2 and TRBJ1-1; no clear D. Germline assignment: CDR1 SGHAT and CDR2 FQNNGV. The CDR3 has 13 amino acids.

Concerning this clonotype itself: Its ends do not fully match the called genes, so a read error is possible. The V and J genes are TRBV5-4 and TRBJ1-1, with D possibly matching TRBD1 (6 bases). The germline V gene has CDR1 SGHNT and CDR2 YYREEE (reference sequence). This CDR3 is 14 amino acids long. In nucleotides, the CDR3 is TGTGTCAGCACATCCGAGCAGGGGACTATTGAAGCTTTCTTT. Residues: CVSTSEQGTIEAFF.

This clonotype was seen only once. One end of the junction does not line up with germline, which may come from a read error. The CDR3 sequence: CASSCTIHYGNTF. The CDR3, as DNA: TGTGCCAGCAGCTGTACGATTCACTATGGCAACACCTTC. V usage is TRBV12-3 or TRBV12-4 and J usage is TRBJ1-2; D unresolved. The CDR3 is 13 residues long.

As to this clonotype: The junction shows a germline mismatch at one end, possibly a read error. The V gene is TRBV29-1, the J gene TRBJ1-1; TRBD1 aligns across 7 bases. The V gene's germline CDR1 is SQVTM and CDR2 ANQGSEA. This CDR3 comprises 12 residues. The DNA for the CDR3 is TGCGGCGTGTGGACAGGCATGACTGAAGCCTTCTTT. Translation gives CGVWTGMTEAFF.

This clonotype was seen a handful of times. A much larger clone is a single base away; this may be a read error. This chain's CDR3 is CVSSRDQSSTDTQYF. CDR3 sequence (DNA): TGTGTCAGCAGCCGCGACCAGTCCTCCACAGATACGCAGTATTTT. V and J are TRBV12-3 or TRBV12-4 and TRBJ2-3; D remains unclear. The CDR3 has 15 residues.

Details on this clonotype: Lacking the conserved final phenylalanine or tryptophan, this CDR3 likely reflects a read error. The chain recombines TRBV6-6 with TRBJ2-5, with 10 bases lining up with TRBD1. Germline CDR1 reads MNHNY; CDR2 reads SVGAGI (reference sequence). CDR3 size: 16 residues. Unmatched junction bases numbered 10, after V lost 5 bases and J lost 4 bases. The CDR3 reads CASSIRDRGTRETQYL. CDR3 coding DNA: TGTGCCAGCAGTATCCGGGACAGGGGTACCCGAGAGACCCAGTACCTC.

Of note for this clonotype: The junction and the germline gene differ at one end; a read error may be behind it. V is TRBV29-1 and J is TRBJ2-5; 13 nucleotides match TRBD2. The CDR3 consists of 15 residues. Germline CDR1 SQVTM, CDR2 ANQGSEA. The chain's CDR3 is CSVRTSGSWVETQHF. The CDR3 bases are TGCAGCGTTCGGACTAGCGGGAGTTGGGTAGAGACCCAGCATTTC.

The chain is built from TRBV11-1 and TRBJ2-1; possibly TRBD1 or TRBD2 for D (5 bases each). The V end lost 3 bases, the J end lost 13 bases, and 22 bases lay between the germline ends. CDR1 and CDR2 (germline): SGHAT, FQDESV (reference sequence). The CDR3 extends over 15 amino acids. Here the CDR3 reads CASSFQGPLVNGQFF. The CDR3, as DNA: TGTGCCAGCAGCTTCCAGGGACCGCTGGTCAATGGTCAGTTCTTC.

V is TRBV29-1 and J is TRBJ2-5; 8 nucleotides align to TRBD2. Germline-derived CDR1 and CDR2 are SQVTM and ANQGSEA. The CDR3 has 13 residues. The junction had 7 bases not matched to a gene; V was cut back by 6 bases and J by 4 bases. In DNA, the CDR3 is TGCAGCGTCAATAGCGGGACTCTAGAGACCCAGTACTTC. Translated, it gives CSVNSGTLETQYF. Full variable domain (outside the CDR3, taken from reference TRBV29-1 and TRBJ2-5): SAVISQKPSRDICQRGTSLTIQCQVDSQVTMMFWYRQQPGQSLTLIATANQGSEATYESGFVIDKFPISRPNLTFSTLTVSNMSPEDSSIYLCSVNSGTLETQYFGPGTRLLVL.

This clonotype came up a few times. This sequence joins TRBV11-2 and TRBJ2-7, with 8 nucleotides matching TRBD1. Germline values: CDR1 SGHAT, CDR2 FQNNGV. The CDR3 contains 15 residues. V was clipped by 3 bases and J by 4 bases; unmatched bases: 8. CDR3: CASSFVAGGQYEQYF. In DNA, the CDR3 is TGTGCCAGCAGCTTTGTGGCAGGGGGCCAGTACGAGCAGTACTTC.

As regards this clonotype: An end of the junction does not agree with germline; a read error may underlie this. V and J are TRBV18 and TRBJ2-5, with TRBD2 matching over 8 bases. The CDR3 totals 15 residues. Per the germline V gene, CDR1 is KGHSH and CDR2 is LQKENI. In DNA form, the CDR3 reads TGTGCCAGCTCACCTAACGGGGGGGATCAAGAGACCCAGTGCTTC. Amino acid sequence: CASSPNGGDQETQCF.

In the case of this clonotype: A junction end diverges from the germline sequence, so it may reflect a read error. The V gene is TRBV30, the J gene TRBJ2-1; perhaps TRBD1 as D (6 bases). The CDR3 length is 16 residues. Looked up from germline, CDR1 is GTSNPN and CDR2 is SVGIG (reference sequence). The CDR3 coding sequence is TGTGCCTGGAGAGTACAGGGTACTAGTCCATACAATGAACAGTTCTTC. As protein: CAWRVQGTSPYNEQFF.

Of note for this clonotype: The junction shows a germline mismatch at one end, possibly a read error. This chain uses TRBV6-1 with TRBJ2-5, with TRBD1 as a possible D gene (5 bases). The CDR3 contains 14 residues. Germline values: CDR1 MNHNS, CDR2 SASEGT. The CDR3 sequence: CANSEGAAVETQYF. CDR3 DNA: TGTGCCAACAGTGAAGGGGCGGCCGTAGAGACCCAGTACTTC.

The CDR3 loop reads CVGSFPRGAVKGEQFF. CDR3 DNA sequence: TGTGTCGGTAGTTTCCCCCGAGGGGCAGTAAAGGGCGAGCAGTTCTTC. The rearrangement links TRBV12-3 or TRBV12-4 to TRBJ2-1; D is tentatively TRBD1 or TRBD2 (5 bases each). This CDR3 is 16 amino acids long.

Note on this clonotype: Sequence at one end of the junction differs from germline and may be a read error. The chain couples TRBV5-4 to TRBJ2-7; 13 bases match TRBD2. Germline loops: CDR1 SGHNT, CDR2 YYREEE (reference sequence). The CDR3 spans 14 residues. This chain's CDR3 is CTSILRTSGSEQYF. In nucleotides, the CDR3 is TGTACCAGCATCTTACGGACTAGCGGGAGCGAGCAGTACTTC.

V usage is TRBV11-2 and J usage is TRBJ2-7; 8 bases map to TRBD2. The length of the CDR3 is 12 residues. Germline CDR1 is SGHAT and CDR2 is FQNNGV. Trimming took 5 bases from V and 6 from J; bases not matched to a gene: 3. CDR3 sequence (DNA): TGTGCCAGCAGCCCCGGGGGGGGCGAGCAGTACTTC. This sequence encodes CASSPGGGEQYF.

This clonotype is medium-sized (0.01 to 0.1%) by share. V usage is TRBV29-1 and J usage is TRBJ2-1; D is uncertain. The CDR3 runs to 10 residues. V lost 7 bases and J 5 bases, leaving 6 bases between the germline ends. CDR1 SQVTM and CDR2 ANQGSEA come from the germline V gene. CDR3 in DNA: TGCAGCGGCTGGGACAATGAGCAGTTCTTC. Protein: CSGWDNEQFF.

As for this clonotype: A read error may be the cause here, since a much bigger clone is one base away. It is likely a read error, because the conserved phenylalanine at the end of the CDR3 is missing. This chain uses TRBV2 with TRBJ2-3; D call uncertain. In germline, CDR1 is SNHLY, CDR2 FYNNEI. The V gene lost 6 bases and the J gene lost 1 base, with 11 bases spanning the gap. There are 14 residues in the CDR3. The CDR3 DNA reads TGTGCCAGCAGGCCCCCGGATGGCACAGATACGCAGTATCTT. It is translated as CASRPPDGTDTQYL.